Listed here are 30 T cell receptor beta chains from one sample, sequenced in a study of blood T cell repertoires in COVID-19. The method was immunoSEQ multiplex PCR; TCRdb's version includes in-frame clones alone and lacks a portion of them. Seen here are about 370,000 clones, 90% observed once, and the top ten hold 6.5% to 8%. The sample taken for sequencing was peripheral blood. These receptors all come from a man in his late teens or twenties with active or convalescent COVID-19.

The rearrangement links TRBV7-9 to TRBJ2-3; D is unresolved. Trimming left V 5 bases short and J 3 bases short, with 3 bases between. The germline CDR1 and CDR2 sequences are SEHNR and FQNEAQ (reference sequence). The CDR3 contains 11 residues. The DNA for the CDR3 is TGTGCCAGCAGCCGTACAGATACGCAGTATTTT. Its translation: CASSRTDTQYF.

The rearrangement uses TRBV27 and TRBJ1-6; D may be TRBD1 (5 bases). The CDR3 is made up of 16 amino acids. V lost 2 bases to trimming and J lost 7 bases, with 15 bases between them. The germline CDR1 and CDR2 sequences are MNHEY and SMNVEV (reference sequence). In nucleotides, the CDR3 is TGTGCCAGCAGTTTAGTTAAGGGGCAGCTGAATTCACCCCTCCACTTT. Translated: CASSLVKGQLNSPLHF.

This clone was counted once. The rearrangement uses TRBV27 and TRBJ2-1, with 13 bases that match TRBD2. Trimming cost V 5 bases and J 7 bases; bases outside gene matches: 8. The CDR3 runs 16 residues. CDR1 is MNHEY, CDR2 SMNVEV, per germline (reference sequence). For the CDR3, the DNA is TGTGCCAGCAGTACACCGGGACTAGCGGGATATAATGAGCAGTTCTTC. It translates to CASSTPGLAGYNEQFF.

CDR3 amino acids: CASSSLAGGRRTDTQYF. The DNA for the CDR3 is TGTGCCAGCAGTTCCCTAGCGGGAGGACGTCGCACAGATACGCAGTATTTT. The V and J genes are TRBV2 and TRBJ2-3; TRBD2 agrees at 11 bases. Trimming removed 5 bases from V and 1 base from J; junction bases left unmatched: 8. CDR3 length: 17 residues. The germline CDR1 and CDR2 sequences are SNHLY and FYNNEI.

The chain employs TRBV2 and TRBJ2-2; D may be TRBD2 (5 bases). The CDR3 loop spans 14 amino acids. The germline V gene has CDR1 SNHLY and CDR2 FYNNEI. Trimming took 7 bases from V and 2 from J, leaving 11 bases between them. CDR3: CASKLSGNTGELFF. The CDR3 DNA follows: TGTGCCAGCAAGCTATCGGGAAACACCGGGGAGCTGTTTTTT.

This clone was counted between two and nine times. The rearrangement links TRBV11-1 to TRBJ1-1, with 9 bases lining up with TRBD1. This CDR3 is built from 15 residues. With 2 bases clipped from V and 5 bases from J, the junction kept 6 bases outside the gene matches. Germline CDR1 SGHAT, CDR2 FQDESV (reference sequence). The CDR3 region is CASSLPRQGGTEAFF. DNA for the CDR3: TGTGCCAGCAGCTTACCCAGACAGGGGGGGACTGAAGCTTTCTTT.

The chain is built from TRBV4-1 and TRBJ1-1, with a tentative D call TRBD1 (5 bases). V lost 3 bases, J lost 5 bases, and 22 bases lay in between. The CDR3 extends over 17 amino acids. Germline CDR1 and CDR2: MGHRA and YSYEKL. This chain's CDR3 is CASSHKWGFLENTEAFF. The CDR3 bases are TGCGCCAGCAGCCACAAATGGGGCTTTTTGGAGAATACTGAAGCTTTCTTT.

V usage is TRBV24-1 and J usage is TRBJ2-1; 12 bases align to TRBD2. The germline CDR1 and CDR2 sequences are KGHDR and SFDVKD. V trimming: 5 bases; J trimming: 8 bases; junction bases outside the gene matches: 12. This CDR3 has 17 amino acids. This CDR3 is CATSGNRLAGDEDEQFF. The CDR3 DNA reads as TGTGCCACCAGTGGCAACCGACTAGCGGGAGATGAGGATGAGCAGTTCTTC.

The chain employs TRBV25-1 and TRBJ2-2, with a possible D match to TRBD1 (5 bases). Trimming took 1 base from V and 4 from J, leaving 13 bases between them. The CDR3 sequence is 16 residues long. CDR1 MGHDK and CDR2 SYGVNS come from the germline V gene. CDR3 nucleotide sequence: TGTGCCAGCAGTGAATTTCTCCCAGGGTTCACCGGGGAGCTGTTTTTT. Amino acid sequence: CASSEFLPGFTGELFF.

The chain links TRBV5-1 to TRBJ2-7; TRBD2 might be the D (6 bases). The ends were cut back, 2 bases at V and 4 bases at J, with 10 bases in the middle. This CDR3 spans 13 amino acids. Germline lookup yields CDR1 SGHRS and CDR2 YFSETQ. The CDR3 DNA is TGCGCCAGCAGCTTCCCCGGGAGTTACGAGCAGTACTTC. This codes for CASSFPGSYEQYF.

The chain recombines TRBV7-9 with TRBJ2-7; 7 bases are shared with TRBD1. Trimming removed 6 bases from V and 2 bases from J; junction bases left unmatched: 10. The germline CDR1 and CDR2 sequences are SEHNR and FQNEAQ (reference sequence). The CDR3 extends over 15 amino acids. In DNA, the CDR3 is TGTGCCAGCAGTTATTCACAGGGGACCGCCTACGAGCAGTACTTC. Its protein product is CASSYSQGTAYEQYF.

The rearrangement uses TRBV2 and TRBJ2-3; 11 positions agree with TRBD2. CDR1 SNHLY and CDR2 FYNNEI come from the germline V gene. The CDR3 is made up of 15 amino acids. V lost 6 bases, J lost 4 bases, and 6 bases stayed unmatched. The chain's CDR3 is CASRGRTSGPDTQYF. DNA for the CDR3: TGTGCCAGCAGGGGGCGGACTAGCGGGCCAGATACGCAGTATTTT. Together with reference TRBV2 and TRBJ2-3, the CDR3 gives the full variable domain: EPEVTQTPSHQVTQMGQEVILRCVPISNHLYFYWYRQILGQKVEFLVSFYNNEISEKSEIFDDQFSVERPDGSNFTLKIRSTKLEDSAMYFCASRGRTSGPDTQYFGPGTRLTVL.

The chain couples TRBV9 to TRBJ2-7; TRBD1 might be the D (5 bases). V lost 3 bases to trimming and J lost 0 bases, with 13 bases between them. Germline V gene sequence: CDR1 SGDLS, CDR2 YYNGEE. The CDR3 is 15 amino acids. The CDR3 here is CASSGTGYDSYEQYF. CDR3 coding DNA: TGTGCCAGCAGCGGAACAGGATACGACTCCTACGAGCAGTACTTC.

The rearrangement uses TRBV3-1 (or the pseudogene TRBV3-2) and TRBJ1-4, with D unresolved. Germline CDR1 is LGHDT and CDR2 is YNNKEL (reference sequence). Trimming removed 7 bases from V and 0 bases from J, with 6 bases in between. This CDR3 has 13 amino acids. CDR3 DNA sequence: TGTGCCAGCATGAGGGCAACTAATGAAAAACTGTTTTTT. It codes for CASMRATNEKLFF.

The gene calls are TRBV28 and TRBJ2-3; 9 nucleotides line up with TRBD2. The CDR3 runs to 15 residues. Germline loops: CDR1 MDHEN, CDR2 SYDVKM. V was pared by 1 base and J by 6 bases, with 5 bases of the junction left unmatched. This chain's CDR3 is CASSLSAGGVDTQYF. DNA of the CDR3: TGTGCCAGCAGTTTATCGGCGGGGGGGGTGGATACGCAGTATTTT.

The CDR3 loop reads CASTPGAIRQTLTQETQYF. The CDR3 nucleotides read TGTGCCAGCACCCCGGGAGCCATTCGCCAGACTCTTACCCAAGAGACCCAGTACTTC. The rearrangement uses TRBV28 and TRBJ2-5; TRBD2 is a possible D gene (6 bases). V was clipped by 7 bases and J by 1 base, with 28 bases between them. Per germline, CDR1 MDHEN and CDR2 SYDVKM. CDR3 length: 19 amino acids.

The rearrangement uses TRBV5-1 and TRBJ2-7, with 11 bases that match TRBD2. Germline CDR1 is SGHRS and CDR2 is YFSETQ. The trim removed 6 bases at V and 2 bases at J, leaving 13 bases unmatched. The CDR3 runs to 17 residues. The CDR3 reads CASTPGLAALRPYEQYF. The CDR3 DNA follows: TGCGCCAGCACCCCGGGACTAGCGGCCCTACGCCCCTACGAGCAGTACTTC.

The rearrangement joins TRBV18 to TRBJ1-6, with D perhaps matching TRBD1 (6 bases). The germline gives CDR1 KGHSH, CDR2 LQKENI. The CDR3 runs to 14 residues. The V end lost 1 base, the J end lost 10 bases, and 11 bases lay between the germline ends. The CDR3 spells CASSPLDRNSPLHF. CDR3 in DNA: TGTGCCAGCTCACCACTGGACAGAAACTCACCCCTCCACTTT.

The V and J genes are TRBV24-1 and TRBJ2-2; weak D call: TRBD1 (6 bases). CDR3 length: 18 amino acids. Germline V gene sequence: CDR1 KGHDR, CDR2 SFDVKD. Trimming shortened V by 5 bases and J by 0 bases, and 18 bases separated the two germline ends. CDR3 bases: TGTGCCACCAGTGGGAAACAGGGACCTCGCTCGAACACCGGGGAGCTGTTTTTT. It codes for CATSGKQGPRSNTGELFF.

This clone was seen a handful of times. The CDR3, as DNA: TGTGCCAGCAGCCCCCGGACAGGCTCCTACAATGAGCAGTTCTTC. Translated, it gives CASSPRTGSYNEQFF. This chain links TRBV7-9 with TRBJ2-1; 7 nucleotides match TRBD1. CDR3 size: 15 residues. V trimming: 5 bases; J trimming: 0 bases; junction bases outside the gene matches: 4. The V gene's germline CDR1 is SEHNR and CDR2 FQNEAQ (reference sequence).

CDR3 nucleotide sequence: TGTGCCACCAGTGATGTAGGGGAAAATGAAAAACTGTTTTTT. Translation gives CATSDVGENEKLFF. The chain uses TRBV24-1 and TRBJ1-4, with a possible D match to TRBD1 (5 bases). V lost 3 bases and J lost 5, with 9 bases in between. Germline CDR1 KGHDR, CDR2 SFDVKD. The CDR3 loop spans 14 amino acids.

V usage is TRBV6-5 and J usage is TRBJ1-3; no clear D. Germline CDR1 and CDR2: MNHEY and SVGAGI. Trimming removed 6 bases from V and 0 bases from J, with 12 bases in between. The CDR3 covers 15 residues. DNA of the CDR3: TGTGCCAGCAGATCTTACCCGAGCTCTGGAAACACCATATATTTT. Translation: CASRSYPSSGNTIYF.

This rearrangement joins TRBV7-2 to TRBJ2-7; TRBD2 agrees at 10 bases. This CDR3 region has 14 residues. The V gene's germline CDR1 is SGHTA and CDR2 FQGNSA. Trimming at V came to 6 bases and at J to 4 bases, leaving 6 bases not matched to a gene. In DNA, the CDR3 is TGTGCCAGCAGGCTAGCGGGAGAGAGATACGAGCAGTACTTC. Translating gives CASRLAGERYEQYF.

The sample holds one count of this clone. V usage is TRBV6-5 and J usage is TRBJ2-7; 8 bases agree with TRBD2. Trimming took 8 bases from V and 6 from J; bases not matched to a gene: 15. Germline V gives CDR1 MNHEY, CDR2 SVGAGI. The CDR3 runs to 15 residues. The CDR3 DNA reads as TGTGCCAGCTCGAGGATGGGACTAGGGGGTTCCGAGCAGTACTTC. Protein product: CASSRMGLGGSEQYF.

With respect to this clone: The sample contains more than one DNA sequence encoding this CDR3. This chain joins TRBV27 and TRBJ1-1; D is ambiguous. Germline values: CDR1 MNHEY, CDR2 SMNVEV (reference sequence). V was pared by 2 bases and J by 1 base, with 5 bases between. The CDR3 consists of 13 residues. CDR3 sequence reads: CASSLGGNTEAFF. The CDR3 DNA reads TGTGCCAGCAGTTTAGGAGGGAACACTGAAGCTTTCTTT.

This clone was detected only a few times. This chain connects TRBV11-2 to TRBJ1-2; 7 bases agree with TRBD1. With 0 bases clipped from V and 4 bases from J, the junction kept 5 bases outside the gene matches. CDR1 is SGHAT and CDR2 is FQNNGV in the germline V gene. The CDR3 covers 15 residues. CDR3 region: CASSLDQGQPYGYTF. The CDR3 DNA reads TGTGCCAGCAGCTTAGATCAGGGACAGCCCTATGGCTACACCTTC.

This clone appeared once. The chain carries TRBV28 and TRBJ1-2; D remains ambiguous. With 6 bases removed from V and 0 bases from J, the gap between germline ends came to 14 bases. From germline, CDR1 is MDHEN and CDR2 SYDVKM. The CDR3 sequence is 15 residues long. CDR3 amino acids: CASRGADNANYGYTF. Written as DNA, the CDR3 is TGTGCCAGCAGGGGAGCAGACAATGCTAACTATGGCTACACCTTC.

This clone turned up a few times. The DNA of the CDR3 is TGTGCCAGCAGCTGGGGACAGGGCTCAGCTTTCTTT. It codes for CASSWGQGSAFF. The rearrangement joins TRBV6-2 or TRBV6-3 to TRBJ1-1; TRBD1 matches at 9 bases. CDR1 MNHEY and CDR2 SVGEGT come from the germline V gene. The ends lost 6 bases at V and 10 bases at J; junction bases unmatched: 6. The CDR3 sequence is 12 residues long.

The chain joins TRBV7-9 to TRBJ1-2, with a weak D call TRBD1 (5 bases). The V gene's germline CDR1 is SEHNR and CDR2 FQNEAQ (reference sequence). Trimming cost V 2 bases and J 5 bases, with 12 bases left between them. This CDR3 has 14 residues. The CDR3 reads CASSLRQSDYGYTF. CDR3 DNA: TGTGCCAGCAGCTTAAGACAGTCCGATTATGGCTACACCTTC.

This clone was observed a single time. The CDR3 nucleotides read TGCGCCAGCAGCCAATCCCGGAACACTGAAGCTTTCTTT. Its protein is CASSQSRNTEAFF. V gene TRBV4-1 combines with J gene TRBJ1-1, with D uncertain. The CDR3 runs to 13 residues. Germline values: CDR1 MGHRA, CDR2 YSYEKL. Trimming removed 2 bases from V and 1 base from J, with 5 bases in between.